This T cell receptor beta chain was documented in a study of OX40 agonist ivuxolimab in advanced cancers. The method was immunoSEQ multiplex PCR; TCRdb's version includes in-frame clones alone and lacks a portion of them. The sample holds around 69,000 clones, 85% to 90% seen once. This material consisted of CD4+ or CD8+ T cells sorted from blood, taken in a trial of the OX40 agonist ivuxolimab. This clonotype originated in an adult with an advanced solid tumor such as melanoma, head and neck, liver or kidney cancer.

For the CDR3, the DNA is TGTGCCAGTAGTATGGGCCGACCAGACAATCAGCCCCAGCATTTT. Its translation: CASSMGRPDNQPQHF. This chain uses TRBV19 with TRBJ1-5; D gene ambiguous. V was clipped by 3 bases and J by 3 bases, with 12 bases between them. The CDR3 is made up of 15 amino acids. Looked up from germline, CDR1 is LNHDA and CDR2 is SQIVND (reference sequence).